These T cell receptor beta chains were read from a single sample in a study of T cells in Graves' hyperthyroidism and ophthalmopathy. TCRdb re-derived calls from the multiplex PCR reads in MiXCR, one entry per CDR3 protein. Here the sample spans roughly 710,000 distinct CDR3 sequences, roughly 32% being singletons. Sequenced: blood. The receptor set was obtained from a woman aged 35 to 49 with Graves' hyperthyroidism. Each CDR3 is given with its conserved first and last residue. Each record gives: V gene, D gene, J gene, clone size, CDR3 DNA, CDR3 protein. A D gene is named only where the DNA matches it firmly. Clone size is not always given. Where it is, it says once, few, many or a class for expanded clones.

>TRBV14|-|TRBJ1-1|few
TGTGCCAGCAGCCAATACAGAGCCTTGAACACTGAAGCTTTCTTT
CASSQYRALNTEAFF
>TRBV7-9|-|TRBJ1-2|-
TGTGCCAGCAGTTTATCGTCAGCCGCTAACTATGGCTACACCTTC
CASSLSSAANYGYTF
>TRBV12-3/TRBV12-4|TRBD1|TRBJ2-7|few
TGTGCCAGCAGAAGGGGACAGACCGAGCAGTACTTC
CASRRGQTEQYF
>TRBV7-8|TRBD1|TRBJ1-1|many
TGTGCCAGCAGCTGGCCCGCTCAGGGGGTGAACACTGAAGCTTTCTTT
CASSWPAQGVNTEAFF
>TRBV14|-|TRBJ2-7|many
TGTGCCAGCAGCCAAGGGTCAGGTTACGAGCAGTACTTC
CASSQGSGYEQYF
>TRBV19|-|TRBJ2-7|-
TGTGCCAGTAGTATTGGCACCTCTTCCTACGAGCAGTACTTC
CASSIGTSSYEQYF
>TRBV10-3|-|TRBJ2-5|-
TGTGCCATCAGTGACGCCATGGGAGTAGGAGAGACCCAGTACTTC
CAISDAMGVGETQYF
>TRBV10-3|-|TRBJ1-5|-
TGTGCCATCAGTGAGTCGCTTGAGCAGTGGGTTAGCCAGCCCCAGCATTTT
CAISESLEQWVSQPQHF
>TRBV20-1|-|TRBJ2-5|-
TGCAGTGCTATGCGCCTGGGGAACGAGACCCAGTACTTC
CSAMRLGNETQYF
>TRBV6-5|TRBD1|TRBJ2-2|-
TGTGCCAGCAGTTCCGGGACAGGGGGCCCCAACACCGGGGAGCTGTTTTTT
CASSSGTGGPNTGELFF
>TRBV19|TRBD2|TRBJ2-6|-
TGTGCCAGTATGCGGGAGCAGGGCCCCGGGGCCAACGTCCTGACTTTC
CASMREQGPGANVLTF
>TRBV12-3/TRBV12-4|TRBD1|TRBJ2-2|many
TGTGCCAGCAGCAGGGACAGGGCGAACACCGGGGAGCTGTTTTTT
CASSRDRANTGELFF
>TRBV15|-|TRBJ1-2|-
TGTGCCGCCAGCAGTGAGGATATCTATGGCTACACCTTC
CAASSEDIYGYTF
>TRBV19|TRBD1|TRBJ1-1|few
TGTGCCAGTAGTAGTATGGGGGGACAGGGAAGGACTGAAGCTTTCTTT
CASSSMGGQGRTEAFF
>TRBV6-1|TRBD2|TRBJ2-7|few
TGTGCCAGCAGTGAAAGCGGGACTTTCTACGAGCAGTACTTC
CASSESGTFYEQYF
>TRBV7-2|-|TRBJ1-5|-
TGTGCCAGCAGCTTAGCGCTCGGGCCCCTCAATCAGCCCCAGCATTTT
CASSLALGPLNQPQHF
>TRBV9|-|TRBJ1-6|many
TGTGCCAGCAGCCCGAGGCGCGTCCTAAATTCACCCCTCCACTTT
CASSPRRVLNSPLHF
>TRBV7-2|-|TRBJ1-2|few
TGTGCCAGCAGCTTATGGGACGGGGAGCTTGCCTATGGCTACACCTTC
CASSLWDGELAYGYTF
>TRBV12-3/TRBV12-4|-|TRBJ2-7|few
TGTGCCAGCAGTTTCGGACTCCGCGACGAGCAGTACTTC
CASSFGLRDEQYF
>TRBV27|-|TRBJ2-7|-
TGTGCCAGCTATAGGAGCTCCTACGAGCAGTACTTC
CASYRSSYEQYF
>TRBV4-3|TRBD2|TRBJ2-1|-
TGCGCCAGCAGCCAGGGACTAGCGGGAGGGCTGTACAATGAGCAGTTCTTC
CASSQGLAGGLYNEQFF
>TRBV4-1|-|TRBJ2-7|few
TGCGCCAGCAGCCAAGACCAATACGAGCAGTACTTC
CASSQDQYEQYF
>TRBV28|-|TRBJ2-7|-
TGTGCCAGCAGTTTCTACGACTACGAGCAGTACTTC
CASSFYDYEQYF
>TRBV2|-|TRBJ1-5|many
TGTGCCAGCAGTGGACCGGGCCTCGGGAGCAATCAGCCCCAGCATTTT
CASSGPGLGSNQPQHF
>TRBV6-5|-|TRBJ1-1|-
TGTGCCAGCAGTTACTCGGGGGGCGAAGAGGCCGCTTTCTTT
CASSYSGGEEAAFF
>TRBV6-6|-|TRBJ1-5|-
TGTGCCAGCAGTTACTCGGCAGATTCTAGCAATCAGCCCCAGCATTTT
CASSYSADSSNQPQHF
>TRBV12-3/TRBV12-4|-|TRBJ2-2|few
TGTGCCAGCAGTTTAGGCAGGGTGAACGGGGAGCTGTTTTTT
CASSLGRVNGELFF
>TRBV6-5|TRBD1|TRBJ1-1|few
TGTGCCAGCAGTGAAGACGGACAGGGTATCCTAGAAGCTTTCTTT
CASSEDGQGILEAFF
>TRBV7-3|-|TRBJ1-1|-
TGTGCCAGCAGTTACTCAATCCAGGGAGAAGCTTTCTTT
CASSYSIQGEAFF
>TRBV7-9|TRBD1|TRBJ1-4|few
TGTGCCAGCGGGTTCACCGGGACAGATGAAAAACTGTTTTTT
CASGFTGTDEKLFF
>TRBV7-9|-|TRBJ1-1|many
TGTGCCAGCAGCTTACAAAATCTGAACACTGAAGCTTTCTTT
CASSLQNLNTEAFF
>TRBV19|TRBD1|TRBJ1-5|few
TGTGCCAGTACCCTGGGACAGGGGGAAAGTCAGCCCCAGCATTTT
CASTLGQGESQPQHF
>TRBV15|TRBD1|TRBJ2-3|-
TGTGCCACCAGCAGAGATTTCGAGACAGGGAGAACAGATACGCAGTATTTT
CATSRDFETGRTDTQYF
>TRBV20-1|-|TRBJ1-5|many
TGCAGTGCTAGAGATGGGGGGAGGCGGCAGCCCCAGCATTTT
CSARDGGRRQPQHF
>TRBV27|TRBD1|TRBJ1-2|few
TGTGCCAGCAGCCAACCATCAGGGGGCGCGGATGGCTACACCTTC
CASSQPSGGADGYTF
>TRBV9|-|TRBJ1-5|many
TGTGCCAGCAGCGGAGATGGGGAACAGCCCCAGCATTTT
CASSGDGEQPQHF
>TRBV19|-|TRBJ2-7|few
TGTGCCAGTAGTATAGGGGGGTCCGAGCAGTACTTC
CASSIGGSEQYF
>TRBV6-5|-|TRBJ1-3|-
TGTGCCAGCAGTTTAGAGGGGATGGGAAACACCATATATTTT
CASSLEGMGNTIYF
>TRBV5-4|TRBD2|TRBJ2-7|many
TGTGCCAGCAGCTTGGGGCTAGCGGGTCGCGAGCAGTACTTC
CASSLGLAGREQYF
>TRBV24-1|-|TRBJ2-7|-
TGTGCCACCAGTGATCCCCGGGAGAGAGGCGCCGAGCAGTACTTC
CATSDPRERGAEQYF
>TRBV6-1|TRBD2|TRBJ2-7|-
TGTGCCAGCAGTGATGCGCTAGGACTAGCGGCGGACGGGAGAGGGCAGTACTTC
CASSDALGLAADGRGQYF
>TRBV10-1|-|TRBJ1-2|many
TGCGCCAGCAGCTGTCCTTATGGCTACACCTTC
CASSCPYGYTF
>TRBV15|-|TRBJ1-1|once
TGTGCCACCAGCAGAAGATTAGATTCAGATGAAGCTTTCTTT
CATSRRLDSDEAFF
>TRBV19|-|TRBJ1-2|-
TGTGCCAGTAGGGATCCTCTGAACTATGGCTACACCTTC
CASRDPLNYGYTF
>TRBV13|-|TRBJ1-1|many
TGTGCCAGCAGCTTAGGGGTAGGGAACACTGAAGCTTTCTTT
CASSLGVGNTEAFF
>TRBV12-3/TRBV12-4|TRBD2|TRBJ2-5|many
TGTGCCAGCAGTCGCGGCCTGGGAGGGGTGGACCAAGAGACCCAGTACTTC
CASSRGLGGVDQETQYF
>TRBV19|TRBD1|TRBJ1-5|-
TGTGCCAGTACCTCCAGTGGGGACAGTCTAAGTTTAAATCAGCCCCAGCATTTT
CASTSSGDSLSLNQPQHF
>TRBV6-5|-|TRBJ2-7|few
TGTGCCAGCAGCCCGGGCCTCGGAGTGGAGCAGTACTTC
CASSPGLGVEQYF
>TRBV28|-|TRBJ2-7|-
TGTGCCAGCAGTTTGGGCAGGGCGGGCCACGAGCAGTACTTC
CASSLGRAGHEQYF
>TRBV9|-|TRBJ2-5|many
TGTGCCAGCAGCGCAGCCGTCCAACCCCAAGAGACCCAGTACTTC
CASSAAVQPQETQYF
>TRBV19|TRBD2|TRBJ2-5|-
TGTGCCAGTAGTAGACGACTAGCGGGGAAAGAGACCCAGTACTTC
CASSRRLAGKETQYF
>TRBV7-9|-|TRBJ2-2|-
TGTGCCAGCAATAACCAAGGGGGGCGGAACACCGGGGAGCTGTTTTTT
CASNNQGGRNTGELFF
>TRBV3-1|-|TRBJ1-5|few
TGTGCCAGCAGCCAAGGAGAGGGTCGTGGGCCCCAGCATTTT
CASSQGEGRGPQHF
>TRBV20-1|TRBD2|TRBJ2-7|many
TGCAGTGCTCCCCAGGGTAGCGGGCCCCGATGGCAGTACTTC
CSAPQGSGPRWQYF
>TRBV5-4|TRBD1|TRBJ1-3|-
TGTGCCGCTCAGGGGACAGGGGTTGGAAACACCATATATTTT
CAAQGTGVGNTIYF
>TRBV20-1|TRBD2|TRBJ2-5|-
TGCAGTGCTAGAGATCTGGGGGTAGCGGGGAAAGAGACCCAGTACTTC
CSARDLGVAGKETQYF
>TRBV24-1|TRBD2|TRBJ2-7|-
TGTGCCACCAGTGGCCCTGGACTAGCCAGGGTCGACTACGAGCAGTACTTC
CATSGPGLARVDYEQYF
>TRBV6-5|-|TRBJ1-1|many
TGTGCCAGCCATACAGGGCACACTGAAGCTTTCTTT
CASHTGHTEAFF
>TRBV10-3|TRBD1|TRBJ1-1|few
TGTGCCATCAGTTCCCCCGAGACAGGGGACACTGAAGCTTTCTTT
CAISSPETGDTEAFF